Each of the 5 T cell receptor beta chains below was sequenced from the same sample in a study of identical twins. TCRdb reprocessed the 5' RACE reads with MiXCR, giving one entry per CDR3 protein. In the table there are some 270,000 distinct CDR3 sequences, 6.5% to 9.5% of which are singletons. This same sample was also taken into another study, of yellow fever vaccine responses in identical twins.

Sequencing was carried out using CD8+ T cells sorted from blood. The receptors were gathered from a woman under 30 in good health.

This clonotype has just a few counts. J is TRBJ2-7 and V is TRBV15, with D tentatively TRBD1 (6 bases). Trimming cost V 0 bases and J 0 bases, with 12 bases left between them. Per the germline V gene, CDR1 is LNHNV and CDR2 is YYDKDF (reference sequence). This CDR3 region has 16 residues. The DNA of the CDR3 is TGTGCCACCAGCAGAGATTCAGGGGCCAGCTCCTACGAGCAGTACTTC. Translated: CATSRDSGASSYEQYF. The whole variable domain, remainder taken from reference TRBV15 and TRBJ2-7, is DAMVIQNPRYQVTQFGKPVTLSCSQTLNHNVMYWYQQKSSQAPKLLFHYYDKDFNNEADTPDNFQSRRPNTSFCFLDIRSPGLGDTAMYLCATSRDSGASSYEQYFGPGTRLTVT.

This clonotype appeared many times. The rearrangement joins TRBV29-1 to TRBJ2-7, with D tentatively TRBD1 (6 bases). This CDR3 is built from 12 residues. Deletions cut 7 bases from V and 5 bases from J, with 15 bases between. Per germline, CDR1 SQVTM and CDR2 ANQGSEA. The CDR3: CSATTGSHEQYF. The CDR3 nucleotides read TGCAGCGCTACAACAGGGTCCCACGAGCAGTACTTC.

Written as DNA, the CDR3 is TGTGCCAGCAGGCCCGGGACAGGTCACGAAAAACTGTTTTTT. Translation: CASRPGTGHEKLFF. The chain recombines TRBV25-1 with TRBJ1-4; 8 bases line up with TRBD1. V was pared by 6 bases and J by 8 bases, with 8 bases of the junction left unmatched. Germline V gives CDR1 MGHDK, CDR2 SYGVNS. There are 14 residues in the CDR3.

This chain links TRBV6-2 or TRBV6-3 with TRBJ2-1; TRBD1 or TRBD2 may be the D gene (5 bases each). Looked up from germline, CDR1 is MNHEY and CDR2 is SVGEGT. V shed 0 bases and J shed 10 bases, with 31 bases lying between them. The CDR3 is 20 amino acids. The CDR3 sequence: CASSYSRHIIKEGRKDEQFF. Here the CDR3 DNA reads TGTGCCAGCAGTTACTCGAGGCATATTATAAAAGAGGGACGGAAGGACGAGCAGTTCTTC.

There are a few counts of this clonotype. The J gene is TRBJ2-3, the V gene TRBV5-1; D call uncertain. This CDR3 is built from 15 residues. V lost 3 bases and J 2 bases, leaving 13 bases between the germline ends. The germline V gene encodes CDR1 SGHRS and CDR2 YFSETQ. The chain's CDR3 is CASSWAGPLTDTQYF. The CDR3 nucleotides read TGCGCCAGCAGCTGGGCTGGGCCACTCACAGATACGCAGTATTTT.